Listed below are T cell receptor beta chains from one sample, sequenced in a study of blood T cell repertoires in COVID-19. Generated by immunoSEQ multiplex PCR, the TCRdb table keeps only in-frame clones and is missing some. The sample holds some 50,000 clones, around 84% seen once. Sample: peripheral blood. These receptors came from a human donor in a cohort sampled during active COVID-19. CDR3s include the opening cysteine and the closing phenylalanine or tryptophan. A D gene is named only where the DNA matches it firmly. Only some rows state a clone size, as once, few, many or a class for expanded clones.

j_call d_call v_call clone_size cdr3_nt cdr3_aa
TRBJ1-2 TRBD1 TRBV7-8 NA TGTGCCAGCAGCCACAGGGGGCCCGACTATGGCTACACCTTC CASSHRGPDYGYTF
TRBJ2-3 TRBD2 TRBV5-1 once TGCGCCAGCAGTCCCGGACTAGCGGGGATCACAGATACGCAGTATTTT CASSPGLAGITDTQYF
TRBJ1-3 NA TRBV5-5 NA TGTGCCAGCAGCTTGAGGGAGGGAAACACCATATATTTT CASSLREGNTIYF
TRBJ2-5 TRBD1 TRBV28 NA TGTGCCAGCAGTACGCTCCGGGACAGGGGAGAGACCCAGTACTTC CASSTLRDRGETQYF
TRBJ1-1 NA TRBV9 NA TGTGCCAGCAGCGTAACAGGGAATATGAACACTGAAGCTTTCTTT CASSVTGNMNTEAFF
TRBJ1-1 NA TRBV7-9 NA TGTGCCAGCAGCTTAGAGGGGGAGAGTGAAGCTTTCTTT CASSLEGESEAFF
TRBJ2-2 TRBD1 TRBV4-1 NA TGCGCCAGCAGAAATGACAGGGGGAAAAACACCGGGGAGCTGTTTTTT CASRNDRGKNTGELFF
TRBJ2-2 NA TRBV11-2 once TGTGCCAGCAGCTCCGCGTCCGGGACTAACACCGGGGAGCTGTTTTTT CASSSASGTNTGELFF
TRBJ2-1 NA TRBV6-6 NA TGTGCCAGCGGCCTTCGTTCGGGGTACAATGAGCAGTTCTTC CASGLRSGYNEQFF
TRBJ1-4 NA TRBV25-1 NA TGTGCCAGCAGTGCAAAGAGGGGTAAGGGACTGATTAATGAAAAACTGTTTTTT CASSAKRGKGLINEKLFF
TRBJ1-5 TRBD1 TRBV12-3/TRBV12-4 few TGTGCCAGCAGCAGGGACAGGGATCAGCCCCAGCATTTT CASSRDRDQPQHF
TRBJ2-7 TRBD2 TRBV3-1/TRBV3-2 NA TGTGCCAGCAGCCAAGATTCTAGCGGGGGGTTATCCTACGAGCAGTACTTC CASSQDSSGGLSYEQYF
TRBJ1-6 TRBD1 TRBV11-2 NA TGTGCCAGCAGCTCCGAGGGACAGGGAAATTCACCCCTCCACTTT CASSSEGQGNSPLHF
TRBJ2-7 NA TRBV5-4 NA TGTGCCAGCAGCCCTCAGGATTCCTACGAGCAGTACTTC CASSPQDSYEQYF